The TCR beta chain under discussion was sequenced for a study of post-analysis software for immune sequencing data. Study outcomes and limitations: The five TRBV segments detected at higher frequency in patients than in controls included TRBV5-6, TRBV5-1 and TRBV20-1.

This clonotype occurred a few times. What it binds is not known. Libraries were made from TCR beta cDNA, and they carried unique molecular identifiers. MiXCR was run by TCRdb on the PCR reads, yielding one entry per CDR3 protein. In the table there are fewer than 850,000 distinct CDR3 sequences, roughly 50% of which are singletons. This CDR3 has 16 residues. Trimming took off 5 bases at V and 1 base at J, with 16 bases between the two ends. Germline CDR1 and CDR2: SEHNR and FQNEAQ (reference sequence). The V gene is TRBV7-9, the J gene TRBJ2-3; D is possibly TRBD1 or TRBD2 (5 bases each). The sequencing input was blood. This clonotype was sampled from a girl under 18 with multiple sclerosis. DNA for the CDR3: TGTGCCAGCAGCCCAACCCCGGGACGCCGCACAGATACGCAGTATTTT. Protein: CASSPTPGRRTDTQYF.